The 20 T cell receptor beta chains listed next were all sequenced from one sample in a study of blood T cell repertoires in COVID-19. Only in-frame clones appear in the TCRdb table, and some are missing; sequencing was by immunoSEQ multiplex PCR. The data contain 120,000 or so clones, roughly 89% of them singletons. The sample comprised PBMCs or T cells enriched from blood (not recorded which). The source is a woman in her thirties who had recovered from COVID-19.

The chain combines TRBV29-1 with TRBJ2-3, with TRBD2 matching over 8 bases. The CDR3 sequence is 15 residues long. Trimming removed 7 bases from V and 2 bases from J; junction bases left unmatched: 11. Germline-derived CDR1 and CDR2 are SQVTM and ANQGSEA. This CDR3 reads CSAGGPGGPTDTQYF. The CDR3 DNA follows: TGCAGCGCCGGGGGCCCGGGAGGGCCCACAGATACGCAGTATTTT.

The chain employs TRBV7-9 and TRBJ2-7, with D possibly matching TRBD1 (7 bases). This CDR3 spans 17 amino acids. CDR1 is SEHNR, CDR2 FQNEAQ, per germline (reference sequence). Trimming took 5 bases from V and 2 from J, leaving 22 bases between them. CDR3 in amino acids: CASSPRLRGRDTYEQYF. CDR3 DNA: TGTGCCAGCAGCCCCAGATTAAGGGGGCGGGATACCTACGAGCAGTACTTC. Full variable domain (rest looked up from reference TRBV7-9 and TRBJ2-7): DTGVSQNPRHKITKRGQNVTFRCDPISEHNRLYWYRQTLGQGPEFLTYFQNEAQLEKSRLLSDRFSAERPKGSFSTLEIQRTEQGDSAMYLCASSPRLRGRDTYEQYFGPGTRLTVT.

This chain uses TRBV7-9 with TRBJ1-6; D not certain. Germline CDR1 reads SEHNR; CDR2 reads FQNEAQ (reference sequence). The CDR3 loop spans 13 amino acids. The V end lost 3 bases, the J end lost 7 bases, and 7 bases lay between the germline ends. CDR3 DNA sequence: TGTGCCAGCAGCTTCCTAGAGAATTCACCCCTCCACTTT. Its protein product is CASSFLENSPLHF.

The chain couples TRBV4-2 to TRBJ1-4; the D is unclear. The CDR3 sequence is 15 residues long. Trimming left V 0 bases short and J 3 bases short, with 8 bases between. The germline V gene has CDR1 LGHNA and CDR2 YNFKEQ. The DNA for the CDR3 is TGTGCCAGCAGCCAAGAAGGGAGAGCTAATGAAAAACTGTTTTTT. It specifies CASSQEGRANEKLFF.

The V and J genes are TRBV5-5 and TRBJ2-3; D not resolved. Germline loops: CDR1 SGHKS, CDR2 YYEKEE (reference sequence). Trimming removed 1 base at V and 2 bases at J, with 14 bases between. There are 16 residues in the CDR3. As DNA, the CDR3 is TGTGCCAGCAGCTTGCTTTCGTCAGGTCTCACAGATACGCAGTATTTT. It encodes CASSLLSSGLTDTQYF.

The chain is built from TRBV1 and TRBJ2-7; the table assigns TRBD2, which was not confirmed against the DNA. TRBV1 is a documented pseudogene. CDR3 size: 14 residues. The CDR3 spells CTSSETSGSNEQYF. For the CDR3, the DNA is TGCACCAGCAGCGAGACTAGCGGGAGTAACGAGCAGTACTTC.

The chain combines TRBV6-2 or TRBV6-3 with TRBJ2-4, with D possibly matching TRBD2 (5 bases). The germline V gene has CDR1 MNHEY and CDR2 SVGEGT. V lost 0 bases and J 8 bases, leaving 14 bases between the germline ends. The CDR3 totals 15 residues. For the CDR3, the DNA is TGTGCCAGCAGTTACTCGAGCCCGCCGGAGGACATTCAGTACTTC. It is translated as CASSYSSPPEDIQYF.

The rearrangement uses TRBV7-3 and TRBJ2-7, with TRBD1 matching 11 bases. The germline V gene encodes CDR1 SGHTA and CDR2 FQGTGA. This CDR3 is built from 16 residues. Trimming at V came to 6 bases and at J to 7 bases, leaving 14 bases not matched to a gene. This chain's CDR3 is CASSSTPGQGVSEQYF. The CDR3 coding sequence is TGTGCCAGCAGTTCTACCCCGGGACAGGGGGTGAGTGAGCAGTACTTC. Looking up the rest from reference TRBV7-3 and TRBJ2-7 gives the full variable domain: GAGVSQTPSNKVTEKGKYVELRCDPISGHTALYWYRQSLGQGPEFLIYFQGTGAADDSGLPNDRFFAVRPEGSVSTLKIQRTERGDSAVYLCASSSTPGQGVSEQYFGPGTRLTVT.

The gene calls are TRBV7-3 and TRBJ2-7, with 13 bases that match TRBD2. CDR3 length equals 17 residues. V was clipped by 1 base and J by 6 bases; unmatched bases: 9. Germline lookup yields CDR1 SGHTA and CDR2 FQGTGA. The CDR3 DNA reads TGTGCCAGCAGCTTAAACCCCGGACTAGCGGGAGCGGGCGAGCAGTACTTC. It codes for CASSLNPGLAGAGEQYF.

The rearrangement joins TRBV5-4 to TRBJ2-3; 7 bases are a match to TRBD2. CDR1 is SGHNT and CDR2 is YYREEE in the germline V gene (reference sequence). This CDR3 has 14 residues. J gave up 7 bases and V 0 bases, and 5 bases lay outside the gene matches. In DNA, the CDR3 is TGTGCCAGCAGCTTGGCCAGGGAGGGATATACGCAGTATTTT. This sequence encodes CASSLAREGYTQYF.

This clone was found a few times. The CDR3 loop is CAWTPGTNYGYTF. The DNA of the CDR3 is TGTGCCTGGACCCCCGGGACAAACTATGGCTACACCTTC. V is TRBV30 and J is TRBJ1-2; TRBD1 might be the D (6 bases). Germline V gene lookup returns CDR1 GTSNPN and CDR2 SVGIG (reference sequence). V was pared by 4 bases and J by 2 bases, with 11 bases between. The CDR3 length is 13 residues.

This chain uses TRBV28 with TRBJ1-1, with TRBD1 as a possible D gene (6 bases). This CDR3 region has 14 residues. Germline loops: CDR1 MDHEN, CDR2 SYDVKM. Trimming removed 3 bases at V and 5 bases at J, with 13 bases between. CDR3: CASSFQGRGTEAFF. CDR3 in DNA: TGTGCCAGCAGTTTCCAGGGGAGGGGGACTGAAGCTTTCTTT. Combining the CDR3 with reference TRBV28 and TRBJ1-1 gives the whole variable domain DVKVTQSSRYLVKRTGEKVFLECVQDMDHENMFWYRQDPGLGLRLIYFSYDVKMKEKGDIPEGYSVSREKKERFSLILESASTNQTSMYLCASSFQGRGTEAFFGQGTRLTVV.

This chain joins TRBV5-1 and TRBJ2-2; 7 nucleotides line up with TRBD2. The junction had 4 bases not matched to a gene; V was cut back by 5 bases and J by 0 bases. CDR3 length: 15 residues. Germline V CDR1 and CDR2: SGHRS, YFSETQ. The CDR3 loop reads CASSRLAPNTGELFF. In DNA form, the CDR3 reads TGCGCCAGCAGTCGACTAGCCCCGAACACCGGGGAGCTGTTTTTT.

The chain uses TRBV24-1 and TRBJ1-1; D gene unclear. From germline, CDR1 is KGHDR and CDR2 SFDVKD. V lost 9 bases and J lost 3, with 10 bases in between. The CDR3 runs 12 residues. CDR3 DNA sequence: TGTGCCACCCCAAGGAGGGACACTGAAGCTTTCTTT. Encoded protein: CATPRRDTEAFF.

The J gene is TRBJ2-2, the V gene TRBV5-1, with 9 bases that match TRBD2. The germline CDR1 and CDR2 sequences are SGHRS and YFSETQ. The ends lost 4 bases at V and 1 base at J; junction bases unmatched: 2. The CDR3 sequence is 15 residues long. The CDR3 coding sequence is TGCGCCAGCAGCGTTAGCGGGAGGAACACCGGGGAGCTGTTTTTT. Residues: CASSVSGRNTGELFF.

This chain joins TRBV11-2 and TRBJ2-2, with 8 bases fitting TRBD1. This CDR3 comprises 17 residues. Germline V gene data show CDR1 as SGHAT and CDR2 as FQNNGV. J gave up 5 bases and V 2 bases, and 10 bases lay outside the gene matches. The CDR3 coding sequence is TGTGCCAGCAGCTTAAGGGTCGGGACAGGAAGTACCGGGGAGCTGTTTTTT. This encodes CASSLRVGTGSTGELFF.

The gene calls are TRBV28 and TRBJ2-3, with 10 bases lining up with TRBD2. CDR1 and CDR2 from the germline V gene are MDHEN and SYDVKM. This CDR3 spans 15 amino acids. V lost 4 bases and J lost 6; bases outside the gene matches: 7. The CDR3 loop is CASSSSGSIGDTQYF. The DNA for the CDR3 is TGTGCCAGCAGTTCTAGCGGGAGTATCGGTGATACGCAGTATTTT.

This clone was observed a single time. V and J are TRBV6-5 and TRBJ1-2, with 9 bases identical to TRBD1. This CDR3 region has 14 residues. J gave up 2 bases and V 5 bases, and 3 bases lay outside the gene matches. Germline V CDR1 and CDR2: MNHEY, SVGAGI. Here the CDR3 reads CASSIGTGNYGYTF. The CDR3 DNA sequence: TGTGCCAGCAGTATAGGGACAGGGAACTATGGCTACACCTTC.

This chain links TRBV20-1 with TRBJ2-7; TRBD2 matches at 8 bases. CDR1 is DFQATT, CDR2 SNEGSKA, per germline (reference sequence). The V and J ends lost 3 bases and 3 bases, in that order; junction bases with no gene match: 7. This CDR3 has 14 residues. Here the CDR3 reads CSASDGRAGYEQYF. The DNA for the CDR3 is TGCAGTGCTAGTGACGGGAGGGCAGGCTACGAGCAGTACTTC.

The chain has TRBV4-3 and TRBJ2-5; 8 nucleotides match TRBD2. The CDR3 has 18 residues. J lost 5 bases, V lost 3 bases, and 17 bases had no gene match. CDR1 is LGHNA, CDR2 YSLEER, per germline. The CDR3, as DNA: TGCGCCAGCAGCCAGGGGCCGGGAGGGGGAGGGCCACGGGAGACCCAGTACTTC. This sequence encodes CASSQGPGGGGPRETQYF.